This T cell receptor beta chain comes out of a study of shared clonotypes between healthy human individuals. Study conclusions and caveats: Estimated richness was generally greater in naive than memory subsets. For naive CD4 cells, roughly 5.5% of clonotypes were shared across a handful of donors.

The V segment lost 5 bases and the J segment 5 bases; nucleotides outside the gene matches: 9. Germline V CDR1 and CDR2: SGHNT, YENEEA. The CDR3 extends over 15 amino acids. Across several immunoSEQ plates, the genomic DNA of each subset was split evenly. Profiled with immunoSEQ multiplex PCR; TCRdb holds only in-frame clones, not every one. The sample includes approximately 1.5 million clones, 95% to 99% of them seen just once. On this clone: Its antigen remains unknown.

Memory CD4+ cells were the fraction left after CD45RA+ naive selection. The receptor was derived from a man aged 30 to 39 in good health. The chain recombines TRBV11-3 with TRBJ2-7; 10 bases agree with TRBD1. Input material: naive CD4+ T cells sorted from blood. Subset indicated: CD45RA+ positively selected. This chain's CDR3 is CASSIGTGDFNEQYF. The CDR3 nucleotides read TGTGCCAGCAGCATAGGGACAGGGGATTTCAACGAGCAGTACTTC.